This T cell receptor (beta chain) stems from a study of blood T cell repertoires in COVID-19. Study in general: Acute-phase and convalescent COVID-19 samples originated in the United States, Italy and Spain.

The CDR3 runs 16 residues. The J segment lost 0 bases and the V segment lost 0 bases, leaving 5 bases of the junction unmatched. The germline CDR1 and CDR2 sequences are SGHNT and YYREEE (reference sequence). The table came from immunoSEQ multiplex PCR; TCRdb's copy has only in-frame clones and leaves some out. The repertoire holds about 81,000 clones, with 85% as singletons. The J gene is TRBJ1-1, the V gene TRBV5-4, with 7 bases fitting TRBD1. This receptor was taken from a woman aged 65 to 85 with acute or convalescent COVID-19. The sequencing input was peripheral blood. For the CDR3, the DNA is TGTGCCAGCAGCTTGGGAAACAGGGGCTTGAACACTGAAGCTTTCTTT. It specifies CASSLGNRGLNTEAFF. The full variable domain, its missing parts supplied by reference TRBV5-4 and TRBJ1-1, is ETGVTQSPTHLIKTRGQQVTLRCSSQSGHNTVSWYQQALGQGPQFIFQYYREEENGRGNFPPRFSGLQFPNYSSELNVNALELDDSALYLCASSLGNRGLNTEAFFGQGTRLTVV.